This T cell receptor (beta chain) was observed in a study of blood T cells in healthy people across ages. Broader study findings: Age brought a roughly linear fall in TCR beta diversity measured per million T cells.

The germline gives CDR1 SNHLY, CDR2 FYNNEI. There are 13 residues in the CDR3. The V gene lost 3 bases and the J gene lost 3 bases, with 8 bases spanning the gap. Remarks on this clonotype: Its antigen is not known.

A second roughly 7 to 12 cycle PCR used barcoded and J-beta primers. TCRdb analysed the 5' RACE reads with MiXCR anew, one entry per CDR3 protein. The sample gives over a million distinct CDR3 sequences, 20% to 25% of which show up once; 0.65% to 0.75% is in the top ten. The data also belong to a second study, concerning T cells of mothers and their children.

The chain recombines TRBV2 with TRBJ2-5; D unclear. The TCR comes from a girl aged 2 to 10 in good health. Specimen: blood. CDR3 loop: CASSDWGEETQYF. In nucleotides, the CDR3 is TGTGCCAGCAGTGATTGGGGTGAAGAGACCCAGTACTTC.